A selection of T cell receptor beta chains follows, all from one sample in a study of blood T cell repertoires in COVID-19. TCRdb's table, derived via immunoSEQ multiplex PCR, lists solely in-frame clones and lacks some. Found here are around 110,000 clones, roughly four fifths of them singletons; the top ten hold less than 9%. The sample taken for sequencing was peripheral blood. These receptors were collected from a man between 65 and 79 years old with active or convalescent COVID-19. The CDR3 runs from the conserved cysteine through the conserved F or W. The order of the fields is J gene, D gene, V gene, clone size, CDR3 DNA, CDR3 protein. A D gene is named only where the DNA matches it firmly. Clone size is not always given. Where it is, it says once, few, many or a class for expanded clones.

>TRBJ2-2|TRBD2|TRBV2|NA
TGTGCCAGCAGTGAAGGGCTAGCGGGAACCGGGGAGCTGTTTTTT
CASSEGLAGTGELFF
>TRBJ2-1|TRBD2|TRBV7-6|NA
TGTGCCAGCAGCTCTACTACTAGCGGGGGGTTGGGTGAGCAGTTCTTC
CASSSTTSGGLGEQFF
>TRBJ2-6|TRBD1|TRBV12-5|NA
TGTGCTAGTGCCAAGGACAGGGGCGGTACCTCTGGGGCCAACGTCCTGACTTTC
CASAKDRGGTSGANVLTF
>TRBJ2-7|NA|TRBV29-1|NA
TGCAGCGTTGCCGCGGAGGCCTACGAGCAGTACTTC
CSVAAEAYEQYF
>TRBJ2-7|NA|TRBV21-1|NA
TGTGCCAGCAGCTCCCCCGAAGGGGCCATCCACGAGCAGTACTTC
CASSSPEGAIHEQYF
>TRBJ2-7|TRBD1|TRBV19|NA
TGTGCCAGTAGCTCCCCGGGACAGGGGTCCCACGAGCAGTACTTC
CASSSPGQGSHEQYF
>TRBJ1-3|NA|TRBV28|NA
TGTGCCAGCAGTCACGGACAGACCTCTGGAAACACCATATATTTT
CASSHGQTSGNTIYF
>TRBJ1-1|NA|TRBV29-1|NA
TGCAGCGTAACGGGCGGGGAGGAGAACACTGAAGCTTTCTTT
CSVTGGEENTEAFF
>TRBJ2-7|TRBD1|TRBV5-4|NA
TGTGCCAGCAGCCTCCGGACAGGGAACTACGGGGAGCAGTACTTC
CASSLRTGNYGEQYF
>TRBJ2-1|TRBD2|TRBV9|once
TGTGCCAGCAGCGCGGCGGGGGGCGGCGGGAGCTCCTACAATGAGCAGTTCTTC
CASSAAGGGGSSYNEQFF
>TRBJ2-1|TRBD2|TRBV6-5|NA
TGTGCCAGCAGGATAACTAGCGGGAGCCACAATGAGCAGTTCTTC
CASRITSGSHNEQFF
>TRBJ1-3|TRBD1|TRBV27|NA
TGTGCCAGCAGTTTACTCGGCAGGGGGATCTCTGGAAACACCATATATTTT
CASSLLGRGISGNTIYF
>TRBJ1-2|NA|TRBV6-5|once
TGTGCCAGCAGTTACTCGGGGACACCTATTAACTATGGCTACACCTTC
CASSYSGTPINYGYTF
>TRBJ1-1|TRBD1|TRBV18|NA
TGTGCCAGCTCACCACGACAGGGGGATAACACTGAAGCTTTCTTT
CASSPRQGDNTEAFF
>TRBJ1-6|TRBD1|TRBV5-4|once
TGTGCCAGCAGCTTGGCAGGGACAGTGTATTCACCCCTCCACTTT
CASSLAGTVYSPLHF
>TRBJ1-3|NA|TRBV5-1|NA
TGCGCCAGCAGCCAGACAGGACTGAACACCATATATTTT
CASSQTGLNTIYF
>TRBJ1-4|TRBD1|TRBV20-1|NA
TGCAGTGCTAGAGAGGACAGGGCACTGTTTTTT
CSAREDRALFF
>TRBJ1-3|TRBD1|TRBV7-6|NA
TGTGCCAGCAGCCAACCGACAGGGGACGGAAACACCATATATTTT
CASSQPTGDGNTIYF
>TRBJ1-3|NA|TRBV7-9|few
TGTGCCAGCAGCTTAGAGACTGCCCTCTCTGGAAACACCATATATTTT
CASSLETALSGNTIYF
>TRBJ1-5|NA|TRBV6-1|many
TGTGCCAGCAGTGAAGCTGGCGGAGATCAGCCCCAGCATTTT
CASSEAGGDQPQHF
>TRBJ1-2|NA|TRBV6-5|NA
TGTGCCAGCAGCTCCTCGCCTGATGACTACTATGGCTACACCTTC
CASSSSPDDYYGYTF
>TRBJ2-7|TRBD2|TRBV7-2|NA
TGTGCCAGCAGCTTATACCGGGGGGGCTACGAGCAGTACTTC
CASSLYRGGYEQYF
>TRBJ2-2|TRBD1|TRBV10-3|NA
TGTGCCATCAGGGGGACAGGGAACACCGGGGAGCTGTTTTTT
CAIRGTGNTGELFF
>TRBJ2-3|TRBD2|TRBV5-1|once
TGCGCCAGCAGCCCTCAAGCGGGAGGGTTGGCAGATACGCAGTATTTT
CASSPQAGGLADTQYF
>TRBJ2-2|TRBD1|TRBV5-1|NA
TGCGCCAGCAGCTTTCTGGTCAGGGACAGGGCGAACACCGGGGAGCTGTTTTTT
CASSFLVRDRANTGELFF
>TRBJ1-2|NA|TRBV2|NA
TGTGCCAGCAGTCAAGACAGGAGCTACACCTTC
CASSQDRSYTF
>TRBJ2-1|NA|TRBV28|NA
TGTGCCAGCAGTTTTGTCAGCCGGGGGATTATCTACAATGAGCAGTTCTTC
CASSFVSRGIIYNEQFF